Sequencing of this TCR beta chain was carried out in a study of blood T cell repertoires in COVID-19. Overall study context: Samples came from the United States, Italy and Spain, spanning acute and convalescent COVID-19. T cells, B-cell-depleted T cells, or PBMCs provided the cDNA or gDNA that served as material.

In the study's own analysis: Quantification of nucleated cells was approximated via reference gene primer amplification. Method: immunoSEQ multiplex PCR; TCRdb's copy keeps in-frame clones and lacks some. V, J and clone size are taken as reported in that table, and D and trimming were inferred from the DNA itself. Here the sample spans 250,000 to 300,000 clones, roughly 91% being singletons. The sequence derives from a woman aged 40 to 49 who had recovered from COVID-19. The sample taken for sequencing was peripheral blood.

The CDR3 here is CASSLGAPLAAPIRETQYF. The CDR3, as DNA: TGCGCCAGCAGCTTGGGGGCCCCCCTAGCGGCACCAATCCGGGAGACCCAGTACTTC. The V call is TRBV5-1, the J call TRBJ2-5, with 7 bases that match TRBD2. The CDR3 consists of 19 residues. The germline CDR1 and CDR2 sequences are SGHRS and YFSETQ. V trimming: 0 bases; J trimming: 5 bases; junction bases outside the gene matches: 19.